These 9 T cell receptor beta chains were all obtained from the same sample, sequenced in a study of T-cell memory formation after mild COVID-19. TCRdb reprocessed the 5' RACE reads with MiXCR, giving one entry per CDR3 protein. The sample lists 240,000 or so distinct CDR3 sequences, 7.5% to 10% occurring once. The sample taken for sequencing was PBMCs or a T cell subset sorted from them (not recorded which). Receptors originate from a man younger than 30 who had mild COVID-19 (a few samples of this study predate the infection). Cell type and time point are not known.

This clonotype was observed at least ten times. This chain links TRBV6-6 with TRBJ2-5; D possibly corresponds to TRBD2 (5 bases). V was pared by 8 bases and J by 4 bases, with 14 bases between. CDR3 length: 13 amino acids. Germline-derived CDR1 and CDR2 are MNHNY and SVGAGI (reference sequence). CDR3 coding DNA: TGTGCCAGCTCCAAGGGTGGAGGAGAGACCCAGTACTTC. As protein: CASSKGGGETQYF.

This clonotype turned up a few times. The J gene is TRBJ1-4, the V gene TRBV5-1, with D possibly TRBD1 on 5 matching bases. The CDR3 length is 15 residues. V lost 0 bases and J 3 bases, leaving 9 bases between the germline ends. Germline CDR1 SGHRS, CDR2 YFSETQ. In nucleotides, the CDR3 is TGCGCCAGCAGCTTGGAAGGGGCGGCTAATGAAAAACTGTTTTTT. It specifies CASSLEGAANEKLFF.

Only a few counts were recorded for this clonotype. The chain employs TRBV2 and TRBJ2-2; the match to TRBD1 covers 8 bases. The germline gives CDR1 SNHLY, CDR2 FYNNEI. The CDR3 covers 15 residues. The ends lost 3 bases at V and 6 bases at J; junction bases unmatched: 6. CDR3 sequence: CASSDARGPSGELFF. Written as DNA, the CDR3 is TGTGCCAGCAGTGACGCCAGGGGGCCGTCCGGGGAGCTGTTTTTT.

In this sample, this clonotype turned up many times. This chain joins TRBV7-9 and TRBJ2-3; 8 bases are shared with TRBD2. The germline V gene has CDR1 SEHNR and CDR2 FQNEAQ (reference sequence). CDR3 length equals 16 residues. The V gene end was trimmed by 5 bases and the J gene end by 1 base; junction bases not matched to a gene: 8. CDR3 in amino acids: CASSPRGRGGTDTQYF. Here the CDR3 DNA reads TGTGCCAGCAGCCCCCGAGGGCGGGGGGGCACAGATACGCAGTATTTT.

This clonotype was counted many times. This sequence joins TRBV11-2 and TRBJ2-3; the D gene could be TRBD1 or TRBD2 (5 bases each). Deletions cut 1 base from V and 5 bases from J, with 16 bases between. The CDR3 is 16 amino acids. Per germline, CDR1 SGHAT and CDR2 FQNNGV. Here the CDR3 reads CASSLGGDHRLDTQYF. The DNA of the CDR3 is TGTGCCAGCAGCTTAGGGGGAGATCACAGGTTAGATACGCAGTATTTT.

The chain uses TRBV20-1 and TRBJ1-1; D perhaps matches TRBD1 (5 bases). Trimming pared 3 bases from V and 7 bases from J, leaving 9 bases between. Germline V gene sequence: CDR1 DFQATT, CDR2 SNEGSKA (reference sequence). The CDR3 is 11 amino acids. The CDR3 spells CSARVGGEAFF. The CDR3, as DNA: TGCAGTGCTAGGGTGGGGGGTGAAGCTTTCTTT.

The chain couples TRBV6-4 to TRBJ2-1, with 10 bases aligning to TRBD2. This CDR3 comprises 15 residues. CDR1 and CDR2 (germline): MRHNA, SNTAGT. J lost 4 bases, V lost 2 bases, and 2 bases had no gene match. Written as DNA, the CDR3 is TGTGCCAGCAGTGACCCGACTAGCGGGTACAATGAGCAGTTCTTC. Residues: CASSDPTSGYNEQFF.

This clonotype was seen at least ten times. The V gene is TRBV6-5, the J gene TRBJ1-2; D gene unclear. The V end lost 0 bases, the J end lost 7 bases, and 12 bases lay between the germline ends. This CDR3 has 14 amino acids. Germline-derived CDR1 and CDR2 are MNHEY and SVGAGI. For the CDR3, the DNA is TGTGCCAGCAGTTACTCGGCGGAGTTATCTGGCTACACCTTC. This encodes CASSYSAELSGYTF.

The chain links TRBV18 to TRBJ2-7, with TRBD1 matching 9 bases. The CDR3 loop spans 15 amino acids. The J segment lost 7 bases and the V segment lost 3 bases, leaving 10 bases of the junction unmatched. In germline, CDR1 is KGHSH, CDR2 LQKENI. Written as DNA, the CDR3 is TGTGCCAGCTCACCCGGGACAGGGCTTGTGGGGGAGCAGTACTTC. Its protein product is CASSPGTGLVGEQYF.